This T cell receptor (beta chain) was documented in a study of blood T cell repertoires in COVID-19. This clone is medium-sized. Original processing methods: Researchers report that nucleated cell counts were estimated from reference gene primer amplification. Produced via immunoSEQ multiplex PCR; TCRdb's table is partial and in-frame only. V and J calls and clone size are given by that table; D and trimming were obtained from the DNA. The sample holds just over 80,000 clones, more than 60% seen once. Per germline, CDR1 SEHNR and CDR2 FQNEAQ (reference sequence). Trimming cost V 6 bases and J 7 bases, with 13 bases left between them. The CDR3 is 13 residues long.

The source material was peripheral blood. The origin of this receptor is a woman older than 75 with active or convalescent COVID-19. The chain joins TRBV7-9 to TRBJ2-1; D might be TRBD1 (5 bases). The CDR3 sequence: CASRRQQFNEQFF. The CDR3 nucleotides read TGTGCCAGCAGACGACAGCAGTTTAATGAGCAGTTCTTC.